The rows below give T cell receptor beta chains drawn from one sample of a study of cytomegalovirus exposure and HLA in healthy donors. Only in-frame clones appear in the TCRdb table, and some are missing; sequencing was by immunoSEQ multiplex PCR. The sample holds fewer than 200,000 clones; more than 75% are singletons and the top ten take about 0.24%. Sequencing input: PBMCs. All receptors come from a girl under two years old in good health and CMV-seronegative. CDR3s include the opening cysteine and the closing phenylalanine or tryptophan. A D gene is named only where the DNA matches it firmly.

D gene: NA
V gene: TRBV5-1
CDR3 protein: CASSLADVHNEQFF

D gene: NA
V gene: TRBV5-5
CDR3 protein: CASSLRTGKTEAFF

D gene: TRBD2
V gene: TRBV18
CDR3 protein: CASSPPVFSGDYNEQFF

D gene: NA
V gene: TRBV12-5
CDR3 protein: CASGLSGYNEQFF

D gene: NA
V gene: TRBV4-1
CDR3 protein: CASSQVRGQFPEKLFF

D gene: TRBD1
V gene: TRBV23-1
CDR3 protein: CASKYIGGQGMHEQYF

D gene: TRBD1
V gene: TRBV19
CDR3 protein: CASSPTPGQGAVGYGYTF

D gene: NA
V gene: TRBV4-3
CDR3 protein: CASSQDRPYSSYNEQFF

D gene: TRBD2
V gene: TRBV4-3
CDR3 protein: CASSQALAGGPHEQFF

D gene: NA
V gene: TRBV29-1
CDR3 protein: CSVEGGEGGKNIQYF

D gene: NA
V gene: TRBV6-5
CDR3 protein: CASSSLLVFETQYF

D gene: NA
V gene: TRBV7-7
CDR3 protein: CASSLTGYREQYF

D gene: TRBD2
V gene: TRBV2
CDR3 protein: CASNGAGGPMNQETQYF

D gene: NA
V gene: TRBV7-5
CDR3 protein: CARSFKEVTATFSTDTQYF

D gene: NA
V gene: TRBV6-1
CDR3 protein: CASSERCTEYF

D gene: NA
V gene: TRBV15
CDR3 protein: CATSRGGGVGTYEQYF

D gene: NA
V gene: TRBV5-1
CDR3 protein: CASSFRSMNTEAFF

D gene: TRBD1
V gene: TRBV29-1
CDR3 protein: CSVLKPGTGQETQYF

D gene: NA
V gene: TRBV7-6
CDR3 protein: CASSVGYETQYF

D gene: NA
V gene: TRBV7-8
CDR3 protein: CASSLVSGIKNNYGYTF

D gene: NA
V gene: TRBV7-8
CDR3 protein: CASSGAPHYEQYF

D gene: NA
V gene: TRBV9
CDR3 protein: CASSVDLNSLFQETQYF

D gene: TRBD1
V gene: TRBV25-1
CDR3 protein: CASTPGTGGRNSPLHF

D gene: NA
V gene: TRBV27
CDR3 protein: CASSLGGTGNSPLHF

D gene: TRBD2
V gene: TRBV13
CDR3 protein: CASSLVPSQTSGDSTDTQYF

D gene: TRBD1
V gene: TRBV29-1
CDR3 protein: CSVSGGNYEQYF

D gene: TRBD1
V gene: TRBV30
CDR3 protein: CAWSKLGQGGNIQYF

D gene: TRBD1
V gene: TRBV19
CDR3 protein: CASSSLGTGAYGYTF